A selection of T cell receptor beta chains follows, all from one sample in a study of Graves' ophthalmopathy and Graves' hyperthyroidism. Each CDR3 protein gets one entry after TCRdb re-called the multiplex PCR reads with MiXCR. The sample holds 200,000 to 250,000 distinct CDR3 sequences, around a fifth seen once. The sequenced sample consisted of peripheral blood. The receptors stem from a woman aged 50 to 60 with Graves' ophthalmopathy. Both conserved end residues are part of each CDR3. The order of the fields is D gene, V gene, clone size, J gene, CDR3 DNA, CDR3 protein. The D gene is left open where the match is weak. Clone size is shown for a subset of rows, as once, few, many or a class of expanded clone.

D gene: -
V gene: TRBV7-9
clone size: many
J gene: TRBJ2-4
CDR3 DNA: TGTGCCAGCAGCTTTTCTGGGTCCAAAAACATTCAGTACTTC
CDR3 protein: CASSFSGSKNIQYF

D gene: -
V gene: TRBV10-3
clone size: many
J gene: TRBJ2-7
CDR3 DNA: TGTGCCATCAGTGTGGGCGGAGTCGCCTACGAGCAGTACTTC
CDR3 protein: CAISVGGVAYEQYF

D gene: -
V gene: TRBV7-2
clone size: many
J gene: TRBJ1-1
CDR3 DNA: TGTGCCAGCAGCCCAAAGAGGGGAGGGAGCACTGAAGCTTTCTTT
CDR3 protein: CASSPKRGGSTEAFF

D gene: -
V gene: TRBV30
clone size: -
J gene: TRBJ2-2
CDR3 DNA: TGTGCCTGGAGTGTACGAAAGACCGGGGAGCTGTTTTTT
CDR3 protein: CAWSVRKTGELFF

D gene: -
V gene: TRBV20-1
clone size: many
J gene: TRBJ2-7
CDR3 DNA: TGCAGTGCTAGAGACATGACCGAAACCTACGAGCAGTACTTC
CDR3 protein: CSARDMTETYEQYF

D gene: -
V gene: TRBV28
clone size: many
J gene: TRBJ1-6
CDR3 DNA: TGTGCCAGCAGTCAGGACAGTGGGAATTCACCCCTCCACTTT
CDR3 protein: CASSQDSGNSPLHF

D gene: -
V gene: TRBV19
clone size: many
J gene: TRBJ1-5
CDR3 DNA: TGTGCCAGTAGTCTATCACAGGGTCGGCAGCCCCAGCATTTT
CDR3 protein: CASSLSQGRQPQHF

D gene: -
V gene: TRBV6-1
clone size: many
J gene: TRBJ1-5
CDR3 DNA: TGTGCCAGCAGTGAACAGAGAGGGGTTGGCAATCACCGAAAGCATTTT
CDR3 protein: CASSEQRGVGNHRKHF

D gene: -
V gene: TRBV5-5
clone size: many
J gene: TRBJ2-5
CDR3 DNA: TGTGCCAGCAGCCTTAGATGGGGGCAAGAGACCCAGTACTTC
CDR3 protein: CASSLRWGQETQYF

D gene: -
V gene: TRBV29-1
clone size: many
J gene: TRBJ2-7
CDR3 DNA: TGCAGCGTCGACGGACTCGGCTCCTACGAGCAGTACTTC
CDR3 protein: CSVDGLGSYEQYF

D gene: -
V gene: TRBV12-3/TRBV12-4
clone size: many
J gene: TRBJ2-7
CDR3 DNA: TGTGCCAGCATTAAATCAGGGATGTCCTACGAGCAGTACTTC
CDR3 protein: CASIKSGMSYEQYF

D gene: -
V gene: TRBV20-1
clone size: few
J gene: TRBJ1-1
CDR3 DNA: TGCAGTGCTAGGGTGGGGGCGAACACTGAAGCTTTCTTT
CDR3 protein: CSARVGANTEAFF

D gene: TRBD2
V gene: TRBV13
clone size: many
J gene: TRBJ2-7
CDR3 DNA: TGTGCCAGCAGCTTAGCACTAGCGGGAGAGGACACTGGTTACGAGCAGTACTTC
CDR3 protein: CASSLALAGEDTGYEQYF

D gene: -
V gene: TRBV12-3/TRBV12-4
clone size: many
J gene: TRBJ2-1
CDR3 DNA: TGTGCCAGCAGTTTAGACAGACGTTGGTCCTACAATGAGCAGTTCTTC
CDR3 protein: CASSLDRRWSYNEQFF

D gene: -
V gene: TRBV30
clone size: many
J gene: TRBJ2-2
CDR3 DNA: TGTGCCTGGAGTGCCTGGACGGCCTCCGGGGAGCTGTTTTTT
CDR3 protein: CAWSAWTASGELFF

D gene: -
V gene: TRBV29-1
clone size: many
J gene: TRBJ1-2
CDR3 DNA: TGCACCACCTTCGGGGGGGCGGGCTACACCTTC
CDR3 protein: CTTFGGAGYTF

D gene: -
V gene: TRBV6-5
clone size: -
J gene: TRBJ2-5
CDR3 DNA: TGTGCCAGCAGTTCCCCCGTACAGCAAAAAGAGACCCAGTACTTC
CDR3 protein: CASSSPVQQKETQYF

D gene: TRBD1
V gene: TRBV6-1
clone size: -
J gene: TRBJ1-5
CDR3 DNA: TGTGCCAGCAGTGCCAGGGGACAGGGGGCGGGTCAGCCCCAGCATTTT
CDR3 protein: CASSARGQGAGQPQHF

D gene: -
V gene: TRBV28
clone size: many
J gene: TRBJ2-7
CDR3 DNA: TGTGCCAGCAGTTTTTCTCGGATCTCCTACGAGCAGTACTTC
CDR3 protein: CASSFSRISYEQYF

D gene: -
V gene: TRBV19
clone size: few
J gene: TRBJ1-5
CDR3 DNA: TGTGCCAGCTCCCCGGGGCTGATTAGCAATCAGCCCCAGCATTTT
CDR3 protein: CASSPGLISNQPQHF

D gene: TRBD1
V gene: TRBV24-1
clone size: many
J gene: TRBJ1-2
CDR3 DNA: TGTGCCACCAGTGACCACACAGACAGGGCGTCGAGGGGCTACACCTTC
CDR3 protein: CATSDHTDRASRGYTF

D gene: -
V gene: TRBV30
clone size: few
J gene: TRBJ1-3
CDR3 DNA: TGTGCCTGGAATCTCGGGGCTGGAAACACCATATATTTT
CDR3 protein: CAWNLGAGNTIYF

D gene: -
V gene: TRBV11-2
clone size: many
J gene: TRBJ2-7
CDR3 DNA: TGTGCCAGCAGCTTAGGGCGGTCACTTCCCTACGAGCAGTACTTC
CDR3 protein: CASSLGRSLPYEQYF

D gene: -
V gene: TRBV12-3/TRBV12-4
clone size: many
J gene: TRBJ1-1
CDR3 DNA: TGTGCCAGCAGTTCGGGGGAGTATGAAGCTTTCTTT
CDR3 protein: CASSSGEYEAFF

D gene: TRBD2
V gene: TRBV20-1
clone size: many
J gene: TRBJ2-5
CDR3 DNA: TGCAGTGCTAAACTAGCGGGAGGGCCCAAAGAGACCCAGTACTTC
CDR3 protein: CSAKLAGGPKETQYF

D gene: TRBD1
V gene: TRBV6-2/TRBV6-3
clone size: -
J gene: TRBJ1-2
CDR3 DNA: TGTGCCAGCAGGAAGACAGGGAACTATGGCTACACCTTC
CDR3 protein: CASRKTGNYGYTF

D gene: -
V gene: TRBV2
clone size: -
J gene: TRBJ1-3
CDR3 DNA: TGTGCCAGCAGTGAACGGGTTCGAGGTGGAAACACCATATATTTT
CDR3 protein: CASSERVRGGNTIYF

D gene: TRBD1
V gene: TRBV30
clone size: many
J gene: TRBJ2-4
CDR3 DNA: TGTGCCTGGGACAGGGGTCGGGCCAAAAACATTCAGTACTTC
CDR3 protein: CAWDRGRAKNIQYF

D gene: -
V gene: TRBV6-1
clone size: many
J gene: TRBJ2-7
CDR3 DNA: TGTGCCAGCACCGGGGGCTGGCGCGAGCAGTACTTC
CDR3 protein: CASTGGWREQYF

D gene: -
V gene: TRBV12-3/TRBV12-4
clone size: few
J gene: TRBJ1-1
CDR3 DNA: TGTGCCAGCAGTGTCTTTATTTTTGGCATTGAAGCTTTCTTT
CDR3 protein: CASSVFIFGIEAFF

D gene: -
V gene: TRBV6-1
clone size: -
J gene: TRBJ1-1
CDR3 DNA: TGTGCCAGCAGTGAAGGACAGACTTACACTGAAGCTTTCTTT
CDR3 protein: CASSEGQTYTEAFF

D gene: TRBD1
V gene: TRBV30
clone size: many
J gene: TRBJ2-4
CDR3 DNA: TGTGCCTGGGTCGACAGGGGGCTAGCCAAAAACATTCAGTACTTC
CDR3 protein: CAWVDRGLAKNIQYF

D gene: -
V gene: TRBV20-1
clone size: many
J gene: TRBJ2-7
CDR3 DNA: TGCAGTGCTAGAGATTTTTTGGGATACGAGCAGTACTTC
CDR3 protein: CSARDFLGYEQYF

D gene: TRBD2
V gene: TRBV12-3/TRBV12-4
clone size: many
J gene: TRBJ2-7
CDR3 DNA: TGTGCCAGCAGTTTTAGCGGGACCTACGAGCAGTACTTC
CDR3 protein: CASSFSGTYEQYF

D gene: -
V gene: TRBV5-1
clone size: many
J gene: TRBJ1-5
CDR3 DNA: TGCGCCAGCAGCTTGGAACCGGAATCGCCCCAGCATTTT
CDR3 protein: CASSLEPESPQHF

D gene: TRBD2
V gene: TRBV20-1
clone size: many
J gene: TRBJ2-7
CDR3 DNA: TGCAGTGCTAGTGACCCGGGGGGGGGGACCTACGAGCAGTACTTC
CDR3 protein: CSASDPGGGTYEQYF

D gene: TRBD1
V gene: TRBV20-1
clone size: many
J gene: TRBJ1-5
CDR3 DNA: TGCAGTGCCAACCGGGACAGGGTAAAGGATCAGCCCCAGCATTTT
CDR3 protein: CSANRDRVKDQPQHF

D gene: -
V gene: TRBV6-1
clone size: many
J gene: TRBJ1-2
CDR3 DNA: TGTGCCAGCACCCTAGGTGGGGGCTATGGCTACACCTTC
CDR3 protein: CASTLGGGYGYTF

D gene: -
V gene: TRBV3-1
clone size: many
J gene: TRBJ1-1
CDR3 DNA: TGTGCCAGCAGCCAATCCAGGGAAGCTTTCTTT
CDR3 protein: CASSQSREAFF

D gene: TRBD1
V gene: TRBV11-3
clone size: -
J gene: TRBJ1-3
CDR3 DNA: TGTGCCAGCAGCCCTGGACAGGGGCCTGGAAACACCATATATTTT
CDR3 protein: CASSPGQGPGNTIYF